The 19 T cell receptor beta chains listed next were all sequenced from one sample in a study of T cells in Graves' hyperthyroidism and ophthalmopathy. Template material for amplifying TCR beta CDR3 regions consisted of RNA transcripts. During a first-round RT-PCR of the TCR CDR3, the HTBI primer set was used. MiXCR, run by TCRdb on the multiplex PCR reads, gives a single entry per CDR3 protein. The table has 600,000 to 850,000 distinct CDR3 sequences, roughly a sixth seen once. The sequenced material came from blood. All receptors derive from a woman aged 45-59 years with Graves' hyperthyroidism that later progressed to Graves' ophthalmopathy.

The chain links TRBV7-9 to TRBJ2-2; 7 nucleotides align to TRBD2. V shed 5 bases and J 0 bases; nucleotides not matched to a gene: 6. The CDR3 loop spans 16 amino acids. Germline V gene sequence: CDR1 SEHNR, CDR2 FQNEAQ (reference sequence). Here the CDR3 reads CASSGLGLTNTGELFF. CDR3 nucleotides: TGTGCCAGCAGCGGATTGGGACTAACGAACACCGGGGAGCTGTTTTTT.

This clonotype was detected many times. The chain is built from TRBV9 and TRBJ1-1; weak D call: TRBD1 (5 bases). The V and J ends lost 1 base and 1 base respectively, with 11 bases between them. The CDR3 is 15 amino acids. In germline, CDR1 is SGDLS, CDR2 YYNGEE. The CDR3 coding sequence is TGTGCCAGCAGCGTAAAAGGGGCCGGGAACACTGAAGCTTTCTTT. Translating it yields CASSVKGAGNTEAFF.

The chain combines TRBV12-3 or TRBV12-4 with TRBJ2-7; perhaps TRBD1 as D (5 bases). Trimming took 6 bases from V and 7 from J, leaving 25 bases between them. CDR3 length equals 16 residues. DNA for the CDR3: TGTGCCAGCAGCCCCTACAGGCGTCACCTCTCTAAAGAGCAGTACTTC. Its translation is CASSPYRRHLSKEQYF.

The chain couples TRBV27 to TRBJ1-5; 7 bases agree with TRBD1. Germline-derived CDR1 and CDR2 are MNHEY and SMNVEV (reference sequence). This CDR3 comprises 16 residues. The V gene end was trimmed by 0 bases and the J gene end by 5 bases; junction bases not matched to a gene: 7. The CDR3 here is CASSLSRGTADQPQHF. In DNA form, the CDR3 reads TGTGCCAGCAGTTTATCGCGGGGGACAGCGGATCAGCCCCAGCATTTT.

This clonotype was detected ten times or more. V is TRBV12-3 or TRBV12-4 and J is TRBJ2-1; no clear D gene. V lost 3 bases and J lost 12, with 12 bases in between. The CDR3 is 12 residues long. DNA for the CDR3: TGTGCCAGCAGTTTGATGACTCCGGGGCAGTTCTTC. This codes for CASSLMTPGQFF.

This chain uses TRBV9 with TRBJ1-1, with 12 positions matching TRBD1. The ends lost 3 bases at V and 3 bases at J; junction bases unmatched: 9. The CDR3 covers 17 residues. Germline CDR1 reads SGDLS; CDR2 reads YYNGEE. In nucleotides, the CDR3 is TGTGCCAGCAGCGCCCGAGGGACAGGGGGCGCGGACACTGAAGCTTTCTTT. Translated, it gives CASSARGTGGADTEAFF.

This clonotype occurred a few times. The chain has TRBV27 and TRBJ2-5; the match to TRBD2 covers 10 bases. The CDR3 sequence is 16 residues long. V gave up 1 base and J gave up 2 bases; unmatched junction bases: 4. The V gene's germline CDR1 is MNHEY and CDR2 SMNVEV (reference sequence). CDR3 region: CASSLFSSGGQETQYF. CDR3 coding DNA: TGTGCCAGCAGTTTATTCTCTAGCGGGGGACAAGAGACCCAGTACTTC.

The chain is built from TRBV2 and TRBJ1-2; D is possibly TRBD1 (6 bases). The CDR3 sequence is 14 residues long. Germline V lookup: CDR1 SNHLY, CDR2 FYNNEI. The V and J ends lost 1 base and 5 bases respectively, with 11 bases between them. As DNA, the CDR3 is TGTGCCAGCAGTGAAGACAGGGTGAATTATGGCTACACCTTC. It specifies CASSEDRVNYGYTF.

The chain combines TRBV5-1 with TRBJ2-1; 7 nucleotides match TRBD1. The CDR3 covers 14 residues. Trimming cost V 3 bases and J 8 bases; bases outside gene matches: 8. Germline assignment: CDR1 SGHRS and CDR2 YFSETQ. The CDR3 bases are TGCGCCAGCAGCTCGTACAGGGGAGTGGATGAGCAGTTCTTC. It yields the protein CASSSYRGVDEQFF.

This clonotype was found a few times. The CDR3 sequence is CASSLRRNRGGEKLFF. The CDR3 nucleotides read TGTGCCAGCAGCTTAAGGAGGAACCGGGGGGGTGAAAAACTGTTTTTT. The V call is TRBV7-6, the J call TRBJ1-4; tentative D call: TRBD1 (5 bases). Per the germline V gene, CDR1 is SGHVS and CDR2 is FNYEAQ. The CDR3 is 16 residues long. V was shortened by 2 bases and J by 7 bases, with 17 bases between the two germline ends.

The chain couples TRBV20-1 to TRBJ1-2; 9 positions agree with TRBD1. The junction had 9 bases not matched to a gene; V was cut back by 5 bases and J by 8 bases. CDR1 is DFQATT, CDR2 SNEGSKA, per germline (reference sequence). The CDR3 covers 13 residues. The CDR3: CSAPLQGAQGYTF. Written as DNA, the CDR3 is TGCAGTGCTCCTTTACAGGGGGCCCAGGGCTACACCTTC.

This clonotype was detected many times. The J gene is TRBJ2-4, the V gene TRBV3-1; D remains unclear. CDR3 length: 15 residues. Germline CDR1 is LGHDT and CDR2 is YNNKEL (reference sequence). Trimming left V 0 bases short and J 4 bases short, with 10 bases between. CDR3 in DNA: TGTGCCAGCAGCCAAGATCTGGACGGGAAAAACATTCAGTACTTC. It codes for CASSQDLDGKNIQYF.

This clonotype showed up just a few times. DNA for the CDR3: TGTGCCAGTAGTATCCGAGGGGGCCTATCCTACAATGAGCAGTTCTTC. Its translation is CASSIRGGLSYNEQFF. The rearrangement joins TRBV19 to TRBJ2-1; 7 bases are a match to TRBD1. Germline loops: CDR1 LNHDA, CDR2 SQIVND (reference sequence). After removal of 3 bases from V and 1 base from J, the junction contained 6 bases not matched to a gene. The CDR3 covers 16 residues.

A few counts support this clonotype. This chain joins TRBV12-3 or TRBV12-4 and TRBJ1-2; 7 bases map to TRBD1. The length of the CDR3 is 16 residues. The J segment lost 0 bases and the V segment lost 5 bases, leaving 9 bases of the junction unmatched. Here the CDR3 reads CASSRRGILTNYGYTF. CDR3 nucleotides: TGTGCCAGCAGTCGCAGGGGGATTCTGACTAACTATGGCTACACCTTC.

The chain carries TRBV13 and TRBJ2-2; unclear D gene. V was pared by 2 bases and J by 0 bases, with 13 bases between. Germline CDR1 PRHDT, CDR2 FYEKMQ (reference sequence). The CDR3 runs 17 residues. This CDR3 reads CASSLLGEGANTGELFF. The CDR3 DNA is TGTGCCAGCAGCTTACTAGGAGAAGGAGCGAACACCGGGGAGCTGTTTTTT.

The chain combines TRBV19 with TRBJ2-5, with no clear D. Germline CDR1 is LNHDA and CDR2 is SQIVND (reference sequence). Trimming cost V 3 bases and J 5 bases, with 10 bases left between them. The CDR3 has 13 residues. CDR3: CASSMGIGETQYF. In DNA, the CDR3 is TGTGCCAGTAGTATGGGCATAGGGGAGACCCAGTACTTC.

The chain is built from TRBV20-1 and TRBJ1-2; maybe TRBD1 (5 bases). Germline CDR1 reads DFQATT; CDR2 reads SNEGSKA (reference sequence). CDR3 length: 13 amino acids. V lost 3 bases, J lost 8 bases, and 16 bases lay in between. CDR3 coding DNA: TGCAGTGCTAGTGGGGCCACGGGGATCGGCTACACCTTC. Translated, it gives CSASGATGIGYTF.

This clonotype showed up many times. The CDR3 DNA sequence: TGTGCCAGCAGCCTGGGACAGGGTTGGGGCACTGAAGCTTTCTTT. Amino acid sequence: CASSLGQGWGTEAFF. The genes are TRBV3-1 and TRBJ1-1; TRBD1 matches 9 bases. In germline, CDR1 is LGHDT, CDR2 YNNKEL (reference sequence). The J segment lost 4 bases and the V segment lost 4 bases, leaving 7 bases of the junction unmatched. CDR3 length: 15 residues.

This clonotype was detected ten times or more. This sequence joins TRBV29-1 and TRBJ2-7, with D tentatively TRBD1 (5 bases). V shed 4 bases and J shed 0 bases, with 10 bases lying between them. Germline-derived CDR1 and CDR2 are SQVTM and ANQGSEA. The CDR3 runs 13 residues. The chain's CDR3 is CSVVGHSSYEQYF. DNA of the CDR3: TGCAGCGTTGTTGGACATAGCTCCTACGAGCAGTACTTC.